The clone carrying this TCR beta chain was recorded at least ten times. Sequenced by immunoSEQ multiplex PCR; TCRdb stores in-frame clones only, minus some. The repertoire has approximately 320,000 clones, around 90% of them found once; the top ten carry around 2.7%. These data come from a study of blood T cell repertoires in COVID-19. Two negative PCRs, clearance, or symptom resolution characterized the recovered Cohort 3 donors. The CDR3 totals 15 residues. The V end was cut by 0 bases, the J end by 5 bases, with 14 bases between. The germline gives CDR1 MNHEY, CDR2 SVGAGI. The receptor comes from a man between 60 and 75 years old who had recovered from COVID-19. The sample comprised PBMCs or T cells enriched from blood (not recorded which). This sequence joins TRBV6-5 and TRBJ2-7, with D possibly matching TRBD2 (6 bases). The CDR3 region is CASSYSSGPLDEQYF. The CDR3 DNA is TGTGCCAGCAGTTACTCAAGCGGGCCATTGGACGAGCAGTACTTC.